This T cell receptor beta chain was captured in a study of T cells in Graves' hyperthyroidism and ophthalmopathy. Study-wide background: Peripheral blood was acquired at first diagnosis, ahead of any therapy whatsoever.

This clonotype was recorded at least ten times. The CDR3 is 15 amino acids. Trimming shortened V by 2 bases and J by 4 bases, and 11 bases separated the two germline ends. The germline CDR1 and CDR2 sequences are SGHTA and FQGNSA. TCR beta CDR3 regions were amplified from RNA. The primer set for the first-round RT-PCR of the TCR CDR3 was HTBI. Using its own MiXCR run on the multiplex PCR reads, TCRdb lists one record per CDR3 protein. This table holds 370,000 or so distinct CDR3 sequences, approximately 13% found once. The chain combines TRBV7-2 with TRBJ2-2; TRBD1 is a possible D gene (6 bases). This sequence originates from a man aged 25-45 years with Graves' hyperthyroidism that later progressed to Graves' ophthalmopathy. Sequenced: blood. The CDR3 spells CASSLMGASTGELFF. For the CDR3, the DNA is TGTGCCAGCAGCTTAATGGGGGCTAGCACCGGGGAGCTGTTTTTT.